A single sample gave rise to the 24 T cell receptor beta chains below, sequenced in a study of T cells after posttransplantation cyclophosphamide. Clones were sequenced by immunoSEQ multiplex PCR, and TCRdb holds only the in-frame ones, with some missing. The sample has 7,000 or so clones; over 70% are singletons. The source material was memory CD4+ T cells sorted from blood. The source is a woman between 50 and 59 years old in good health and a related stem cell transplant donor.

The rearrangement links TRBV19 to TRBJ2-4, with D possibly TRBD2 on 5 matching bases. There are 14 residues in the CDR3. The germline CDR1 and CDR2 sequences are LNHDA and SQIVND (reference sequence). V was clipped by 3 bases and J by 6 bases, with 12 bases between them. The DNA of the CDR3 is TGTGCCAGTAGTATGATCGGGAACGGAAACATTCAGTACTTC. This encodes CASSMIGNGNIQYF.

The CDR3 loop is CASSIELARGHNEQFF. CDR3 in DNA: TGTGCCAGTAGTATAGAACTAGCCCGCGGGCACAATGAGCAGTTCTTC. The chain employs TRBV19 and TRBJ2-1; D possibly corresponds to TRBD2 (6 bases). The CDR3 runs to 16 residues. Trimming removed 0 bases at V and 5 bases at J, with 14 bases between. Germline CDR1 and CDR2: LNHDA and SQIVND (reference sequence).

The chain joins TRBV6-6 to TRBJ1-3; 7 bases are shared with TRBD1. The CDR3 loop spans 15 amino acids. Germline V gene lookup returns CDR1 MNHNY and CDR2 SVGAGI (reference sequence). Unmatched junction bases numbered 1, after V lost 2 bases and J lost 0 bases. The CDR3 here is CASSYGTASGNTIYF. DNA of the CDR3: TGTGCCAGCAGTTACGGGACAGCCTCTGGAAACACCATATATTTT.

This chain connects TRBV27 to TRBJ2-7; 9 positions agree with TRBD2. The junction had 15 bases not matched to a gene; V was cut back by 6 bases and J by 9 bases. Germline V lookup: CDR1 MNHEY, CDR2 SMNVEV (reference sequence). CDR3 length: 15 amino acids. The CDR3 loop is CASSPRASGALWQYF. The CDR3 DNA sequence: TGTGCCAGCAGCCCTAGGGCTAGCGGGGCCCTTTGGCAGTACTTC.

The CDR3 nucleotides read TGCGCCAGCAGCGAACTGGCGGGGTCTGGGGCCAACGTCCTGACTTTC. Amino acids: CASSELAGSGANVLTF. V and J are TRBV5-1 and TRBJ2-6, with D possibly matching TRBD2 (6 bases). V was cut by 4 bases and J by 1 base, with 12 bases left in between. The V gene's germline CDR1 is SGHRS and CDR2 YFSETQ. The CDR3 is made up of 16 amino acids.

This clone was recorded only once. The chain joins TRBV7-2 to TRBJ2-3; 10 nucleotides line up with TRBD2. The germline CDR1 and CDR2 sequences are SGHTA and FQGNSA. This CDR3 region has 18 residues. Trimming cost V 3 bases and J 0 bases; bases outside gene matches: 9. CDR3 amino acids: CASSFYLAGGPSTDTQYF. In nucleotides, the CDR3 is TGTGCCAGCAGCTTTTACTTAGCGGGAGGTCCAAGCACAGATACGCAGTATTTT.

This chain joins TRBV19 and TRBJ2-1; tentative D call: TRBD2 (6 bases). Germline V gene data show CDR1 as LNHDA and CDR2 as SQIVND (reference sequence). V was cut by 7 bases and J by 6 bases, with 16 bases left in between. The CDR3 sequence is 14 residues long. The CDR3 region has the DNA TGTGCCAGTATGAAAGGGTTGGAGGGCAATGAGCAGTTCTTC. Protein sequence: CASMKGLEGNEQFF.

The CDR3 protein is CASSESKAGKTEAFF. CDR3 DNA: TGCGCCAGCAGTGAGTCGAAGGCAGGGAAAACTGAAGCTTTCTTT. This chain joins TRBV10-1 and TRBJ1-1; D is possibly TRBD1 (5 bases). Germline CDR1 and CDR2: WNHNN and SYGVQD (reference sequence). CDR3 length: 15 amino acids. V dropped 0 bases and J dropped 5 bases, with 13 bases sitting between them.

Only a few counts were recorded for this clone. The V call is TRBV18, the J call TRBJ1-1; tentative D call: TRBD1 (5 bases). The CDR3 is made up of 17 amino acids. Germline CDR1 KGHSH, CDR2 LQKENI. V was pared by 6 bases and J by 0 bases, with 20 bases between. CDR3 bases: TGTGCCAGCTCTTCAATATCGGGCGGGGGGATGAACACTGAAGCTTTCTTT. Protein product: CASSSISGGGMNTEAFF.

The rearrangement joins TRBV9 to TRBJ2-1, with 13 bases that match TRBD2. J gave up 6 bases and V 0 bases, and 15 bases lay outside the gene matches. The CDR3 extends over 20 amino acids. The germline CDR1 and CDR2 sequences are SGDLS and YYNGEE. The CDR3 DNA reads TGTGCCAGCAGCGTAGAATGGGGGGCCGCGACTAGCGGGAGGAGCAATGAGCAGTTCTTC. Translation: CASSVEWGAATSGRSNEQFF.

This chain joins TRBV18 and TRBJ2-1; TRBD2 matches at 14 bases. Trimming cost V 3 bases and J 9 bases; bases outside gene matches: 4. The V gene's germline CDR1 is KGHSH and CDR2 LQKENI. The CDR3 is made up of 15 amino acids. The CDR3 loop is CASSPGLAGDPEQFF. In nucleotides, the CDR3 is TGTGCCAGCTCACCGGGACTAGCGGGAGACCCTGAGCAGTTCTTC.

The CDR3 region is CASSQLGGDTEAFF. CDR3 DNA: TGTGCCAGCAGTCAGTTGGGGGGTGACACTGAAGCTTTCTTT. The chain employs TRBV7-2 and TRBJ1-1, with TRBD1 as a possible D gene (5 bases). CDR1 and CDR2 (germline): SGHTA, FQGNSA. Trimming took off 6 bases at V and 3 bases at J, with 14 bases between the two ends. The CDR3 is 14 residues long. Based on the CDR3 plus reference TRBV7-2 and TRBJ1-1, the full variable domain is GAGVSQSPSNKVTEKGKDVELRCDPISGHTALYWYRQSLGQGLEFLIYFQGNSAPDKSGLPSDRFSAERTGGSVSTLTIQRTQQEDSAVYLCASSQLGGDTEAFFGQGTRLTVV.

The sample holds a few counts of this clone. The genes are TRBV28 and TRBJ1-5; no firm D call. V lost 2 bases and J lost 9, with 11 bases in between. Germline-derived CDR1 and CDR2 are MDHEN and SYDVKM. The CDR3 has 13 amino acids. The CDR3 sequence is CASSLGPQGPQHF. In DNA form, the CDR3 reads TGTGCCAGCAGTTTAGGGCCGCAAGGGCCCCAGCATTTT.

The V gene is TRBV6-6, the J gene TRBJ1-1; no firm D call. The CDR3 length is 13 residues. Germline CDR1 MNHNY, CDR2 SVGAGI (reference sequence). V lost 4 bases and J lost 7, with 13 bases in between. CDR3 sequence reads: CASSWYPTNEAFF. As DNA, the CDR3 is TGTGCCAGCAGTTGGTACCCTACTAATGAAGCTTTCTTT.

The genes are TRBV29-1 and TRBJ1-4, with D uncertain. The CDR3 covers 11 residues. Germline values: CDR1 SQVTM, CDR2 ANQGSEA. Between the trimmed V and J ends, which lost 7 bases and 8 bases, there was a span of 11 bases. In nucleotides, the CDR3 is TGCAGCGGGAGACTAAGGGAAAAACTGTTTTTT. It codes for CSGRLREKLFF.

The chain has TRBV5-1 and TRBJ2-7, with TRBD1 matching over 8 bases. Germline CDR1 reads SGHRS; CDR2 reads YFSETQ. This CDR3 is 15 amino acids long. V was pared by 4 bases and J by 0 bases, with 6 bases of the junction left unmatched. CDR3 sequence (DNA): TGCGCCAGCAGCCCCGGGACAGGAGTCTCCTACGAGCAGTACTTC. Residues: CASSPGTGVSYEQYF.

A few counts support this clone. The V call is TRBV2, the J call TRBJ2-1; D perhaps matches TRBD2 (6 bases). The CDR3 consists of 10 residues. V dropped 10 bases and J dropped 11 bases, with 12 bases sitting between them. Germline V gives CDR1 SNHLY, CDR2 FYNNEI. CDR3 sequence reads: CATDGGKQFF. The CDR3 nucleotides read TGTGCCACCGACGGCGGGAAGCAGTTCTTC.

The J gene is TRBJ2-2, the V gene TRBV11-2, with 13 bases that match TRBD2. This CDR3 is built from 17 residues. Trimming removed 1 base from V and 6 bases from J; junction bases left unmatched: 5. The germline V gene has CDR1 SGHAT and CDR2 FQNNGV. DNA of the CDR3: TGTGCCAGCAGCTTAGCCCGGACTAGCGGGAGATCCGGGGAGCTGTTTTTT. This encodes CASSLARTSGRSGELFF.

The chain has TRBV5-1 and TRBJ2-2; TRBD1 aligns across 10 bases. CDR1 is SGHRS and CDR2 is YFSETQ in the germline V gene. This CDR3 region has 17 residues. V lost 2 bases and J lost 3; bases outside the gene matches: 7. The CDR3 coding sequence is TGCGCCAGCAGCTTCGGTAGGACAGGGGGAGACACCGGGGAGCTGTTTTTT. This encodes CASSFGRTGGDTGELFF.

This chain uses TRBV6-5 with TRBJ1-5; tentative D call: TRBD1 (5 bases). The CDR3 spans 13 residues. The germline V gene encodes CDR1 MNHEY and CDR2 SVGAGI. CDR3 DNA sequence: TGTGCAGCCAGGGTATTTGGCAATCAGCCCCAGCATTTT. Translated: CAARVFGNQPQHF.

The chain's CDR3 is CASSVVDYSYNEQFF. In DNA form, the CDR3 reads TGTGCCAGCAGCGTAGTGGACTACTCCTACAATGAGCAGTTCTTC. The rearrangement uses TRBV9 and TRBJ2-1, with D possibly being TRBD2 (6 bases). CDR3 length: 15 amino acids. Trimming pared 0 bases from V and 0 bases from J, leaving 7 bases between. Germline CDR1 and CDR2: SGDLS and YYNGEE.

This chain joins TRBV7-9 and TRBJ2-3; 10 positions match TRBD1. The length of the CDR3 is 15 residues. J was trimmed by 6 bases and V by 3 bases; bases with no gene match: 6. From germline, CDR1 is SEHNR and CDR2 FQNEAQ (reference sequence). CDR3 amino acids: CASSFPGTGADTQYF. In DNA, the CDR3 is TGTGCCAGCAGCTTTCCCGGGACAGGGGCCGATACGCAGTATTTT.

Written as DNA, the CDR3 is TGTGCCAGCAGTGACTCGAGCCAGGCTACTACAGATACGCAGTATTTT. Its protein is CASSDSSQATTDTQYF. V and J are TRBV6-4 and TRBJ2-3; D gene ambiguous. The germline gives CDR1 MRHNA, CDR2 SNTAGT. V gave up 0 bases and J gave up 3 bases, with 13 bases separating them. There are 16 residues in the CDR3.

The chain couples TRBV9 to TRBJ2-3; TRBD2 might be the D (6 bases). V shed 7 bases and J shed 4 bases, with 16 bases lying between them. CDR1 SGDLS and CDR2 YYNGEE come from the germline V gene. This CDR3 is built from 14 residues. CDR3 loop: CASGRQGSADTQYF. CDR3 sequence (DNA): TGTGCCAGCGGGAGGCAGGGATCAGCAGATACGCAGTATTTT.